The source of this T cell receptor (beta chain) is a study of cytotoxic CD8 clonotypes in ibrutinib-treated CLL. For the study at large: Productive templates averaged approximately 260,000 per sample, and productive rearrangements 80,000 to 95,000.

Repertoires were generated with immunoSEQ multiplex PCR, while TCRdb's copy carries only in-frame clones and drops some. Of around 310,000 clones in the sample, about 80% were seen once. With respect to this clone: Antigen unknown.

Study-wide results and limits: For progressing versus sustained-remission patients, sampling times were not the same. Clonality correlated strongly with circulating CD8+ T cells and exceeded age-matched healthy donors at baseline.

The germline V gene has CDR1 SNHLY and CDR2 FYNNEI. The CDR3 has 14 residues. V was shortened by 6 bases and J by 0 bases, with 9 bases between the two germline ends. The receptor's source is a human donor with chronic lymphocytic leukemia. The chain is built from TRBV2 and TRBJ1-3; D uncertain. The sample consisted of PBMCs, taken before ibrutinib treatment. CDR3 amino acids: CASSLQNSGNTIYF. CDR3 bases: TGTGCCAGCAGCCTACAGAACTCTGGAAACACCATATATTTT.